This T cell receptor (beta chain) was obtained from a study of monozygotic twins with inflammatory bowel disease. From its re-call of the 5' RACE reads, TCRdb lists each CDR3 protein once, without DNA. This sample's table has about 380,000 distinct CDR3 sequences. CDR3 length equals 17 residues. Germline assignment: CDR1 SGHVS and CDR2 FQNEAQ. The V and J genes are TRBV7-8 and TRBJ1-6; the TCRdb call, TRBD1, lacks DNA for checking. The source is a human donor with ulcerative colitis or Crohn's disease, or a healthy co-twin of an affected twin (not recorded which). The sequenced sample was blood. CDR3 residues: CASRPYRGSSYNSPLHF. The full variable domain, in which reference TRBV7-8 and TRBJ1-6 provide the parts outside the CDR3, is GAGVSQSPRYKVAKRGQDVALRCDPISGHVSLFWYQQALGQGPEFLTYFQNEAQLDKSGLPSDRFFAERPEGSVSTLKIQRTQQEDSAVYLCASRPYRGSSYNSPLHFGNGTRLTVT.